The 11 T cell receptor beta chains below were found in one sample sequenced in a study of Graves' ophthalmopathy and Graves' hyperthyroidism. RNA transcripts provided the template for amplifying TCR beta CDR3 regions. Investigators did first-round RT-PCR with HTBI primers, then second-round multiplex PCR. A single record per CDR3 protein comes from TCRdb applying MiXCR to the multiplex PCR reads. The table records some 170,000 distinct CDR3 sequences, roughly two fifths of them present only once. Sequencing was carried out using peripheral blood. The receptors were gathered from a young man with Graves' ophthalmopathy.

This clonotype was recorded many times. The V call is TRBV6-1, the J call TRBJ1-6; D not resolved. The CDR3 contains 14 residues. Per germline, CDR1 MNHNS and CDR2 SASEGT. Trimming left V 2 bases short and J 7 bases short, with 9 bases between. The CDR3 DNA sequence: TGTGCCAGCAGTGAATTTAAGGAGAATTCACCCCTCCACTTT. Amino acid sequence: CASSEFKENSPLHF.

In its sample, this clonotype was seen many times. The gene calls are TRBV2 and TRBJ2-2; the D is unclear. Trimming took 5 bases from V and 13 from J, leaving 17 bases between them. The germline V gene has CDR1 SNHLY and CDR2 FYNNEI. The CDR3 is 13 residues long. The CDR3: CASSSGLGLWLFF. In DNA form, the CDR3 reads TGTGCCAGCAGTTCCGGGCTTGGTTTATGGCTGTTTTTT. The full variable domain, rest sourced from reference TRBV2 and TRBJ2-2, is EPEVTQTPSHQVTQMGQEVILRCVPISNHLYFYWYRQILGQKVEFLVSFYNNEISEKSEIFDDQFSVERPDGSNFTLKIRSTKLEDSAMYFCASSSGLGLWLFFGEGSRLTVL.

In its sample, this clonotype was seen a few times. CDR3 loop: CASSLWGVGTQYF. The CDR3 nucleotides read TGTGCCAGCAGTTTATGGGGCGTGGGGACCCAGTACTTC. This sequence joins TRBV28 and TRBJ2-5; D is ambiguous. Germline lookup yields CDR1 MDHEN and CDR2 SYDVKM. V shed 0 bases and J shed 7 bases, with 9 bases lying between them. This CDR3 contains 13 residues. The full variable domain, its missing parts supplied by reference TRBV28 and TRBJ2-5, is DVKVTQSSRYLVKRTGEKVFLECVQDMDHENMFWYRQDPGLGLRLIYFSYDVKMKEKGDIPEGYSVSREKKERFSLILESASTNQTSMYLCASSLWGVGTQYFGPGTRLLVL.

This clonotype was seen repeatedly, ten times or more. The CDR3 DNA is TGTGCCAGCAGCCCGACCCCCCAGATCTTGAACACTGAAGCTTTCTTT. Protein sequence: CASSPTPQILNTEAFF. This rearrangement joins TRBV11-2 to TRBJ1-1; D remains ambiguous. The germline CDR1 and CDR2 sequences are SGHAT and FQNNGV. Trimming left V 5 bases short and J 0 bases short, with 16 bases between. This CDR3 has 16 amino acids.

V is TRBV6-2 or TRBV6-3 and J is TRBJ1-5, with a weak D call TRBD1 (5 bases). The CDR3 length is 15 residues. Germline values: CDR1 MNHEY, CDR2 SVGEGT. Trimming cost V 4 bases and J 9 bases, with 19 bases left between them. The CDR3 DNA sequence: TGTGCCAGCAGTTTGGGGGACCGTCACGCGCCGCCCCAGCATTTT. Protein sequence: CASSLGDRHAPPQHF.

This clonotype was counted ten times or more. The chain joins TRBV6-1 to TRBJ2-7; the D gene is possibly TRBD2 (7 bases). The CDR3 contains 16 residues. V gave up 4 bases and J gave up 3 bases, with 19 bases separating them. The germline V gene encodes CDR1 MNHNS and CDR2 SASEGT. As DNA, the CDR3 is TGTGCCAGCAGTGCATCTCCTTCGGGGGGCCGCTACGAGCAGTACTTC. Its protein is CASSASPSGGRYEQYF.

CDR3 region: CASSYGLAGVIQYF. Written as DNA, the CDR3 is TGTGCCAGCAGTTACGGGCTAGCGGGAGTGATTCAGTACTTC. The V call is TRBV6-2 or TRBV6-3, the J call TRBJ2-4, with 10 bases fitting TRBD2. Germline V gene data show CDR1 as MNHEY and CDR2 as SVGEGT. The CDR3 covers 14 residues. V dropped 2 bases and J dropped 10; count of bases not matched to a gene: 5.

The chain has TRBV6-1 and TRBJ1-6; D unclear. In germline, CDR1 is MNHNS, CDR2 SASEGT. V lost 8 bases and J 5 bases, leaving 7 bases between the germline ends. The CDR3 sequence is 12 residues long. CDR3: CASGPNNSPLHF. The CDR3 DNA reads as TGTGCCAGCGGACCGAATAATTCACCCCTCCACTTT.

Many counts were recorded for this clonotype. The rearrangement joins TRBV7-2 to TRBJ2-5; a weak D match, TRBD1 (6 bases). V was shortened by 5 bases and J by 5 bases, with 12 bases between the two germline ends. Germline V gives CDR1 SGHTA, CDR2 FQGNSA. This CDR3 spans 13 amino acids. CDR3: CASSRGQGETQYF. Here the CDR3 DNA reads TGTGCCAGCAGCCGTGGGCAGGGGGAGACCCAGTACTTC.

The chain employs TRBV6-1 and TRBJ2-4; 9 bases are a match to TRBD1. Germline V gene lookup returns CDR1 MNHNS and CDR2 SASEGT. The CDR3 totals 16 residues. Losses at the gene ends were 5 bases for V and 0 bases for J; bases not matched to a gene: 5. Here the CDR3 reads CASSKGQGVAKNIQYF. The CDR3 coding sequence is TGTGCCAGCAGTAAGGGACAGGGAGTAGCCAAAAACATTCAGTACTTC.

The chain combines TRBV6-1 with TRBJ2-7; no clear D gene. CDR1 and CDR2 (germline): MNHNS, SASEGT. The CDR3 has 13 amino acids. The V end was cut by 0 bases, the J end by 3 bases, with 6 bases between. CDR3 coding DNA: TGTGCCAGCAGTGAAGCGCGTGGCTACGAGCAGTACTTC. Translated, it gives CASSEARGYEQYF.